This T cell receptor (beta chain) derives from a study of blood T cell repertoires in COVID-19 (dated by TCRdb to the early 2020s). With regard to the full study: Samples from collaborators originated in the United States, Italy and Spain and spanned both the acute and convalescent phases of COVID-19. The prospective study material was composed of cDNA or gDNA derived from T cells, B-cell-depleted T cells, or PBMCs. Deeply sampled blood TCRbeta repertoires from subjects exposed to, actively infected with, or recovered from COVID-19 were included in the dataset. The repertoires were released in a freely available public database intended as a resource for research on the immune response to SARS-CoV-2. Samples came from the ongoing ImmuneRACE study (first 160 participants) plus 1,254 subjects from 6 global collaborators. Sample metadata almost always included a de-identified subject ID, COVID-19 status, age in years and sex. Where available, HLA class I and class II types were obtained from metadata supplied by the sample provider rather than from assay-based typing.

The collaborating institutions used their own protocols to collect whole blood in K2EDTA tubes. For TCRbeta analysis, collaborators shipped samples in one of three forms: frozen whole blood, isolated PBMCs, or DNA extracted from either of those sample types. Concerning this clone itself: The specificity of this receptor is unknown. No clone much larger than this one lies a single base away; base qualities are absent.

Including the terminal cysteine and phenylalanine, the CDR3 comprises 17 residues. Of the read, only the CDR3 DNA is kept; its 51 bases are in frame from base 1. Here V drops 1 base and J drops 5 bases, and the junction holds 4 bases not matched to any gene. From the germline V gene, CDR1 is MNHEY and CDR2 is SVGEGT. The immunoSEQ Assay, a bias-controlled multiplex PCR, was used to amplify TCRbeta CDR3 regions from genomic DNA. The original methods were these. The number of nucleated cells in each sample was estimated from the amplification of reference gene primers within the assay. To quantify the absolute abundance of each unique TCRbeta CDR3 rearrangement, sequence reads were collapsed and filtered. For each sample, productive Simpson clonality was calculated as the square root of Simpson's diversity index over productive rearrangements. In its TCRdb copy, this immuneACCESS table keeps in-frame sequences only and misses some clones. Where compared with another copy, unresolved V genes explain less than half of these, and the others have no known cause. For V, J and clone size, that table is used; D and trimming come from the DNA. This sample has 150,000 to 200,000 clones in its table, and around 86% of those were observed once. The ten largest clones add up to about 6.5% of the sample.

The study at large found these results: How much clinical and demographic metadata was included differed by source and by participant, and the metadata was provided uncurated.

The sample comprised peripheral blood. This TCR came from a woman older than 75 in a cohort sampled during active or convalescent COVID-19. The rearrangement joined TRBV6-2 or TRBV6-3 to TRBJ2-1; TRBD2 aligns with 14 central bases. The sequence in DNA is TGTGCCAGCAGTTACTTGCCGGGACTAGCGGGGGACAATGAGCAGTTCTTC. This codes for CASSYLPGLAGDNEQFF.